The clone carrying this T cell receptor (beta chain) was seen at least ten times. The source of the sample is a study of blood T cell repertoires in COVID-19. Under the authors' procedure: For nucleated cells, counts were estimated from reference gene primer amplification. Profiled with immunoSEQ multiplex PCR; TCRdb holds only in-frame clones, not every one. V and J calls and clone size are as listed in that table; D and trimming were resolved from the DNA. The table lists about 230,000 clones, approximately 85% of them singletons. The germline V gene has CDR1 SNHLY and CDR2 FYNNEI. This CDR3 has 13 amino acids. V was pared by 4 bases and J by 7 bases, with 11 bases between.

This sequence was found in a man aged 45-65 years with COVID-19, enrolled during active disease. The chain couples TRBV2 to TRBJ2-1; D ambiguous. Sequenced input: peripheral blood. The CDR3 nucleotides read TGTGCCAGCAGTGTGGCAGAAATTAATGAGCAGTTCTTC. Translated: CASSVAEINEQFF.